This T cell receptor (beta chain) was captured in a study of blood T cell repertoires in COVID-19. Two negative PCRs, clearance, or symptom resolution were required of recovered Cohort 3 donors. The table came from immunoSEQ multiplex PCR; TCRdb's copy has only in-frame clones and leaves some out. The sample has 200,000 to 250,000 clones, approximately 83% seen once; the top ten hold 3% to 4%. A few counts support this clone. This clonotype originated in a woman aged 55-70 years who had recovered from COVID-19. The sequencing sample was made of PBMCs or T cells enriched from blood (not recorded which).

CDR3 in amino acids: CASKDQGAKDYGYTF. CDR3 nucleotide sequence: TGTGCCAGCAAGGATCAGGGGGCGAAAGACTATGGCTACACCTTC. The chain joins TRBV19 to TRBJ1-2; 8 positions match TRBD1. After removal of 9 bases from V and 3 bases from J, the junction contained 12 bases not matched to a gene. CDR3 length: 15 residues. The germline gives CDR1 LNHDA, CDR2 SQIVND (reference sequence).